This is a list of T cell receptor beta chains from one sample in a study of blood T cell repertoires in COVID-19. TCRdb keeps only in-frame clones here, not all; method: immunoSEQ multiplex PCR. Of 250,000 to 300,000 clones listed, around four fifths are singletons. The source material was peripheral blood. The receptors originated from a man in his fifties or sixties who had recovered from COVID-19. Both conserved end residues are trimmed from each CDR3. Each record gives: V gene, CDR3 protein.

>TRBV25-1
ASSEEGGGWNEQF
>TRBV20-1
SASQGQGYTEAF
>TRBV6-1
ASSEDGGRGNTIY
>TRBV25-1
ASSDWSGFSNQPQH
>TRBV6-5
ASSYLGQGAREQY
>TRBV7-2
ASSLGGREHSYEQY
>TRBV5-1
ASSLADSYTEAF
>TRBV6-5
ASNRQGGDNSPLH
>TRBV4-1
ASSQDTVLGTRYNEQF
>TRBV2
ASSEGRGLVDGYT
>TRBV7-8
ASSPDRGKSPLH
>TRBV5-4
ASSLGSGGPTDTQY
>TRBV6-5
ASSYSGLGGNYGYT
>TRBV6-5
AFNDERTSYNEQF
>TRBV28
ASSRAGSYNEQF
>TRBV27
ASSLDRGRDTLH
>TRBV2
ASRASGEETQY
>TRBV29-1
SVRQGGTDTQY
>TRBV2
ASSVQGAGNTIY
>TRBV7-5
ARSSDRGGSGNTIY
>TRBV7-8
ASSPRAGGKETQY
>TRBV3-1/TRBV3-2
ASRPGQSSGNTIY
>TRBV27
ASSFAGINQPQH